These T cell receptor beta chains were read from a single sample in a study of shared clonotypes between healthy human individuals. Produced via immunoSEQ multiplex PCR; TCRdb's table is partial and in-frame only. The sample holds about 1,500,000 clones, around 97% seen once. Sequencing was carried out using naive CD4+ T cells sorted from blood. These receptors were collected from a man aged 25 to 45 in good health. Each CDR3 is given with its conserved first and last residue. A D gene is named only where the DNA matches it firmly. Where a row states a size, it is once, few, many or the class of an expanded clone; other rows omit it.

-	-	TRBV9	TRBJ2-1	TGTGCCAGCAGCAGCCATAGACTAGGCGGTGAGCAGTTCTTC	CASSSHRLGGEQFF
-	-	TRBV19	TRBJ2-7	TGTGCCAGTAGTATTTCGGGTGATTACGAGCAGTACTTC	CASSISGDYEQYF
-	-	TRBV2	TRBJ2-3	TGTGCCAGCCAAAAGGGGGGGGGACTACCGGATACGCAGTATTTT	CASQKGGGLPDTQYF
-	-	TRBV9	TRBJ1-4	TGTGCCAGCAGCGTGTCAGGGGAGAGCCCCGAAAAACTGTTTTTT	CASSVSGESPEKLFF
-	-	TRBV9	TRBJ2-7	TGTGCCAGCTCGATGGGGGCAGGGGACCACGAGCAGTACTTC	CASSMGAGDHEQYF
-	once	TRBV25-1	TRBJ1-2	TGTGCCAGCAGTGTAACTCCCGAGCGACTCCAAGGTAACTATGGCTACACCTTC	CASSVTPERLQGNYGYTF
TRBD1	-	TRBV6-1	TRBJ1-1	TGTGCCACTAAGACAGGGGCAAGAAGTAGCACTGAAGCTTTCTTT	CATKTGARSSTEAFF
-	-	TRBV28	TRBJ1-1	TGTGCCAGCAGTTTCATTGGAATGGACCTTAAACCAGGTCCGTTCTTT	CASSFIGMDLKPGPFF
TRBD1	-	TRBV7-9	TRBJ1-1	TGTGCCAGCAGCTTTTTGGGGACAGGAAAGACTGAAGCTTTCTTT	CASSFLGTGKTEAFF
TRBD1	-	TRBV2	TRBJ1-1	TGTGCCAGCAGTGTGGCAGGGGGTACTGAAGCTTTCTTT	CASSVAGGTEAFF
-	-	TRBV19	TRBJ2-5	TGTGCCAGTAGTATGGCCCAGGCCCAAGAGACCCAGTACTTC	CASSMAQAQETQYF
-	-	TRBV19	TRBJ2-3	TGTGCCAGTAGTATGGGGGGAGAGTGGGCAGATACGCAGTATTTT	CASSMGGEWADTQYF
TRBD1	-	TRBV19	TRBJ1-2	TGTGCCAGTAGTATCCGGACAGGGGCAAGGAGGGACTATGGCTACACCTTC	CASSIRTGARRDYGYTF
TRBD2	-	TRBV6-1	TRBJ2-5	TGTGCCACCCGACTAGCCGAGACCCAGTACTTC	CATRLAETQYF
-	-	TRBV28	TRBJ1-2	TGTGCCAGCAGTTTACAGGATCGGGGCTACACCTTC	CASSLQDRGYTF
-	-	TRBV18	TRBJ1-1	TGTGCCAGCTCACCCCTGGCAGCGGCGGGCACTGAAGCTTTCTTT	CASSPLAAAGTEAFF
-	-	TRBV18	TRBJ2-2	TGTGCCAGCTCACCTGGCAGGGCCGGCACCGGGGAGCTGTTTTTT	CASSPGRAGTGELFF
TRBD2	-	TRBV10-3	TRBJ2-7	TGTGCCATCAGTGACCCCGGGACTAGCGGGAGCTACGAGCAGTACTTC	CAISDPGTSGSYEQYF
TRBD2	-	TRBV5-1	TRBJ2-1	TGCGCCAGCAGCTTGGATCTAGCGGGAACCTACAATGAGCAGTTCTTC	CASSLDLAGTYNEQFF
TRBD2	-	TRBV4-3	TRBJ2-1	TGCGCCAGCAGCAAAGATGCGGGAGTAACCTCGTATAACAATGAGCAGTTCTTC	CASSKDAGVTSYNNEQFF